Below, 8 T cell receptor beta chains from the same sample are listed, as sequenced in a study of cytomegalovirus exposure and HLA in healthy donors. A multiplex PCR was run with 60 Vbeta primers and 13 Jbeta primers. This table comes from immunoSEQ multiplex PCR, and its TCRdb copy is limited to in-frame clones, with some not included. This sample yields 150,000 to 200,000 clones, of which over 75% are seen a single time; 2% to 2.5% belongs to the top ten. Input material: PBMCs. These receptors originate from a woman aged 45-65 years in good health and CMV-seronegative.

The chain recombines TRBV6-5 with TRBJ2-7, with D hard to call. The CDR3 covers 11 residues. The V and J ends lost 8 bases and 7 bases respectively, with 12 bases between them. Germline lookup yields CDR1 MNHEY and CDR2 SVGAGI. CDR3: CASEAEEEQYF. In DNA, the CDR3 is TGTGCCAGCGAGGCCGAGGAGGAGCAGTACTTC.

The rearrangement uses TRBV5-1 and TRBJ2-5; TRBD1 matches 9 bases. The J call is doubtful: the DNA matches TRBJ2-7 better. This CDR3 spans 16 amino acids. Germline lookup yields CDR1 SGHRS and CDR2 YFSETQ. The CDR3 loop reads CASSPASGTGFYEQYF. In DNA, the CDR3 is TGCGCCAGCAGCCCCGCGTCGGGGACAGGGTTCTACGAGCAGTACTTC.

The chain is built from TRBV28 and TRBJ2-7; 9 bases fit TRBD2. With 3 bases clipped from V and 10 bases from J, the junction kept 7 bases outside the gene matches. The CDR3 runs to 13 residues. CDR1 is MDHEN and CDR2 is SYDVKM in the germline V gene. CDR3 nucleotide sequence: TGTGCCAGCAGTTTTGGCGGGAGGGCCGATCAGTACTTC. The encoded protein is CASSFGGRADQYF.

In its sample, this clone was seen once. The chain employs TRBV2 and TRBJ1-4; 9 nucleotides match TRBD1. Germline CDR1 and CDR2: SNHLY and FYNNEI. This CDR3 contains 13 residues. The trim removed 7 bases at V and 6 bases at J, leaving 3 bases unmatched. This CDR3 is CASTGTGYEKLFF. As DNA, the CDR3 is TGTGCCAGCACCGGGACAGGGTATGAAAAACTGTTTTTT.

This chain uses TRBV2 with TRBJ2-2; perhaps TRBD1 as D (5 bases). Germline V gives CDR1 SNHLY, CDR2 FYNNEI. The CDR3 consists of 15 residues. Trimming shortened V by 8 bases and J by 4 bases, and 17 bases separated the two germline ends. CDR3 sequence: CASDMSGLITGELFF. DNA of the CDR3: TGTGCCAGCGACATGTCAGGGCTGATCACCGGGGAGCTGTTTTTT. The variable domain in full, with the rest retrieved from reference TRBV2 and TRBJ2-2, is EPEVTQTPSHQVTQMGQEVILRCVPISNHLYFYWYRQILGQKVEFLVSFYNNEISEKSEIFDDQFSVERPDGSNFTLKIRSTKLEDSAMYFCASDMSGLITGELFFGEGSRLTVL.

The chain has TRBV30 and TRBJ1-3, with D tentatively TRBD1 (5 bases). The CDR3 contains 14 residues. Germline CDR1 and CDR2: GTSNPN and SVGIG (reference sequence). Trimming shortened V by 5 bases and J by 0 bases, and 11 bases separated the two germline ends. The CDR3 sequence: CAWEEGSSGNTIYF. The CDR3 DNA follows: TGTGCCTGGGAGGAGGGGAGCTCTGGAAACACCATATATTTT.

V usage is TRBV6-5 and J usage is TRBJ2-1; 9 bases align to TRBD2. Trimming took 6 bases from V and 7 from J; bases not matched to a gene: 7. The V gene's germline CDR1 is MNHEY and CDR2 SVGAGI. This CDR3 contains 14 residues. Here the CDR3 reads CASRPLAGRNEQFF. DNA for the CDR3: TGTGCCAGCAGACCGCTAGCGGGACGTAATGAGCAGTTCTTC.

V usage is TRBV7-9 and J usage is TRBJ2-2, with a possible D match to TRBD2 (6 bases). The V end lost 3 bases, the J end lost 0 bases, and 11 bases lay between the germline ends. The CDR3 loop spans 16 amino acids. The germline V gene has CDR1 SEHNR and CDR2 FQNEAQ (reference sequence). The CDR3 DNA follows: TGTGCCAGCAGCTTCCCACTAGCTGCGAACACCGGGGAGCTGTTTTTT. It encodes CASSFPLAANTGELFF.